Listed below are T cell receptor beta chains from one sample, sequenced in a study of blood T cell repertoires in COVID-19. Here immunoSEQ multiplex PCR was the method, and the copy in TCRdb shows in-frame clones only, minus some. The sample includes about 220,000 clones, 85% seen only once; the top ten take around 2.9%. Sequencing was carried out using peripheral blood. The origin of the receptors is a man aged 50 to 60 who had recovered from COVID-19. CDR3s include the opening cysteine and the closing phenylalanine or tryptophan. The D gene is left open where the match is weak. Clone sizes are given selectively: once, few, many, or a class where the clone is expanded.

d_gene: -; abundance: -; v_gene: TRBV20-1; CDR3aa: CSAPRYDEQFF
d_gene: TRBD1; abundance: -; v_gene: TRBV7-7; CDR3aa: CASSTTGKETQYF
d_gene: TRBD2; abundance: once; v_gene: TRBV13; CDR3aa: CASSLQGTSGTRWNEQFF
d_gene: TRBD1; abundance: many; v_gene: TRBV19; CDR3aa: CASSWEQGSVEKLFF
d_gene: TRBD2; abundance: -; v_gene: TRBV15; CDR3aa: CATRGSLAGLPEQFF
d_gene: -; abundance: -; v_gene: TRBV28; CDR3aa: CASSPRTDWEQYF
d_gene: -; abundance: -; v_gene: TRBV9; CDR3aa: CASSGHGELFF
d_gene: -; abundance: -; v_gene: TRBV19; CDR3aa: CASSTGFSGRANVLTF
d_gene: -; abundance: -; v_gene: TRBV27; CDR3aa: CASSLSGGQLYEQYF
d_gene: -; abundance: -; v_gene: TRBV19; CDR3aa: CASSMARQSANYGYTF
d_gene: -; abundance: -; v_gene: TRBV5-1; CDR3aa: CARVTTANSPLHF
d_gene: TRBD1; abundance: -; v_gene: TRBV19; CDR3aa: CASSIYGGTGNTGELFF
d_gene: -; abundance: -; v_gene: TRBV15; CDR3aa: CATTTQANYGYTF
d_gene: TRBD2; abundance: -; v_gene: TRBV5-4; CDR3aa: CASSFGLGLAGAYEQYF
d_gene: -; abundance: -; v_gene: TRBV28; CDR3aa: CASHGTAPTQTQYF
d_gene: TRBD1; abundance: few; v_gene: TRBV4-1; CDR3aa: CASSQDRFGTGATSGANVLTF
d_gene: TRBD1; abundance: -; v_gene: TRBV18; CDR3aa: CASSLDRGVGNYGYTF
d_gene: -; abundance: -; v_gene: TRBV19; CDR3aa: CATTDSSTDTQYF
d_gene: TRBD2; abundance: -; v_gene: TRBV7-4; CDR3aa: CASSLGDYHRSSYEQYF
d_gene: TRBD2; abundance: -; v_gene: TRBV19; CDR3aa: CASSLQLLAGEADTQYF
d_gene: TRBD1; abundance: -; v_gene: TRBV14; CDR3aa: CASSQRIRTGNTEAFF
d_gene: TRBD2; abundance: -; v_gene: TRBV28; CDR3aa: CASSPTSGRVNEQFF
d_gene: TRBD1; abundance: few; v_gene: TRBV25-1; CDR3aa: CASSSTGTGGRNTIYF
d_gene: TRBD1; abundance: -; v_gene: TRBV5-1; CDR3aa: CASSLDGQGGKKLFF
d_gene: -; abundance: -; v_gene: TRBV19; CDR3aa: CASSGDIDSYEQYF
d_gene: TRBD1; abundance: -; v_gene: TRBV27; CDR3aa: CASRARQGSTGELFF
d_gene: -; abundance: -; v_gene: TRBV10-3; CDR3aa: CAISESGLSTDTQYF
d_gene: TRBD2; abundance: -; v_gene: TRBV28; CDR3aa: CASSPRGTSGRRNEQFF
d_gene: -; abundance: -; v_gene: TRBV12-5; CDR3aa: CASGLSGRETQYF
d_gene: TRBD2; abundance: -; v_gene: TRBV24-1; CDR3aa: CATSGYRLAGGVYTGELFF